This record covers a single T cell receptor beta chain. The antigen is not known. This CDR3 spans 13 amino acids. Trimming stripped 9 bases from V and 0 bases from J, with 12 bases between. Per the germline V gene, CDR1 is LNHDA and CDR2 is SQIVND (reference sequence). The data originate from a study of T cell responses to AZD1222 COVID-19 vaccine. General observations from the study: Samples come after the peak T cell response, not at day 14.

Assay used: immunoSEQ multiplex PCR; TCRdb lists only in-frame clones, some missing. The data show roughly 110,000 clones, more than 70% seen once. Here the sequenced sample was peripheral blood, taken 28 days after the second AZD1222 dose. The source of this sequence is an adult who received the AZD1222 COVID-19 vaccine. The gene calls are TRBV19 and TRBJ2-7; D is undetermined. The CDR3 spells CASAWDSSYEQYF. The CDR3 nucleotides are TGTGCCAGCGCGTGGGATAGCTCCTACGAGCAGTACTTC.